The 23 T cell receptor beta chains reported below all come from one sample, sequenced in a study of beta chain features in type 1 diabetes. Every isolated RNA sample was fully reverse transcribed, so sequencing captured expressed TCRB transcripts. Generated by immunoSEQ multiplex PCR, the TCRdb table keeps only in-frame clones and is missing some. Among roughly 150,000 clones listed, less than 9.5% were seen once. The specimen was central memory CD4+ T cells from blood. The receptors derive from a man younger than 30 in good health.

The chain is built from TRBV19 and TRBJ1-5; 10 bases match TRBD1. Germline V CDR1 and CDR2: LNHDA, SQIVND (reference sequence). The CDR3 sequence is 16 residues long. V shed 7 bases, J shed 3 bases, and the junction held 9 bases outside the gene matches. CDR3 DNA sequence: TGTGCCAGTACCCCGATGGGACAGGGGCTCAATCAGCCCCAGCATTTT. Amino acid sequence: CASTPMGQGLNQPQHF.

The CDR3 loop reads CASSLRDSIAFF. The CDR3 DNA is TGTGCCAGCAGCTTACGAGACAGTATCGCTTTCTTT. The chain carries TRBV5-8 and TRBJ1-1; D possibly corresponds to TRBD1 (5 bases). Per germline, CDR1 SGHTS and CDR2 YDEGEE. This CDR3 spans 12 amino acids. V lost 2 bases and J 11 bases, leaving 13 bases between the germline ends.

About this clone itself: This sample also contains other DNA sequences that code for the same CDR3. The chain employs TRBV19 and TRBJ1-1; no clear D. Germline CDR1 LNHDA, CDR2 SQIVND (reference sequence). The V and J ends lost 3 bases and 1 base respectively, with 6 bases between them. The CDR3 runs to 13 residues. CDR3 in amino acids: CASSISRNTEAFF. The DNA of the CDR3 is TGTGCCAGTAGTATTTCGAGGAACACTGAAGCTTTCTTT.

This clone appeared many times. The chain has TRBV29-1 and TRBJ1-3; D gene ambiguous. V dropped 3 bases and J dropped 2 bases, with 11 bases sitting between them. The germline CDR1 and CDR2 sequences are SQVTM and ANQGSEA. This CDR3 has 14 residues. CDR3 in DNA: TGCAGCGTTGACCGCGGGCTCCCTGGAAACACCATATATTTT. Protein sequence: CSVDRGLPGNTIYF.

This clone was observed a few times. CDR3 sequence (DNA): TGTGCCTGCACCCTCGGGCAGGGGGCTGGCTACACCTTC. This translates into CACTLGQGAGYTF. The genes are TRBV30 and TRBJ1-2; 8 nucleotides match TRBD1. Trimming took 6 bases from V and 7 from J; bases not matched to a gene: 10. Per the germline V gene, CDR1 is GTSNPN and CDR2 is SVGIG (reference sequence). This CDR3 is 13 amino acids long.

This chain uses TRBV5-1 with TRBJ1-6; D call uncertain. This CDR3 is built from 14 residues. V lost 2 bases, J lost 5 bases, and 8 bases lay in between. CDR1 and CDR2 (germline): SGHRS, YFSETQ. The CDR3 here is CASSFSQDNSPLHF. CDR3 sequence (DNA): TGCGCCAGCAGCTTCTCTCAGGATAATTCACCCCTCCACTTT.

This chain connects TRBV20-1 to TRBJ1-1; no clear D. The V end was cut by 1 base, the J end by 3 bases, with 3 bases between. There are 11 residues in the CDR3. The germline V gene encodes CDR1 DFQATT and CDR2 SNEGSKA (reference sequence). In DNA form, the CDR3 reads TGCAGTGCTAGAGCAGACACTGAAGCTTTCTTT. Protein product: CSARADTEAFF.

The V call is TRBV5-5, the J call TRBJ1-5; unclear D gene. The V end lost 4 bases, the J end lost 7 bases, and 15 bases lay between the germline ends. This CDR3 has 14 residues. Germline CDR1 SGHKS, CDR2 YYEKEE (reference sequence). CDR3 DNA sequence: TGTGCCAGCAGCCCCTCGGGCAGCGGCCAGCCCCAGCATTTT. Translation gives CASSPSGSGQPQHF.

There are a few counts of this clone. V and J are TRBV13 and TRBJ2-3; 8 bases map to TRBD1. The length of the CDR3 is 15 residues. J lost 5 bases, V lost 3 bases, and 7 bases had no gene match. Germline CDR1 and CDR2: PRHDT and FYEKMQ (reference sequence). The CDR3 bases are TGTGCCAGCAGCTTCGGACAGGGAAGAAGAGATACGCAGTATTTT. This codes for CASSFGQGRRDTQYF.

This clone was recorded a few times. The J gene is TRBJ1-4, the V gene TRBV7-9, with D unclear. Germline-derived CDR1 and CDR2 are SEHNR and FQNEAQ (reference sequence). The V end lost 5 bases, the J end lost 4 bases, and 11 bases lay between the germline ends. The CDR3 loop spans 14 amino acids. As DNA, the CDR3 is TGTGCCAGCAGCCTTCAAAGCGGTAATGAAAAACTGTTTTTT. Translated: CASSLQSGNEKLFF.

This clone was observed a handful of times. The chain employs TRBV5-1 and TRBJ2-3; weak D call: TRBD2 (5 bases). Germline V CDR1 and CDR2: SGHRS, YFSETQ. The CDR3 extends over 15 amino acids. Between the trimmed V and J ends, which lost 4 bases and 2 bases, there was a span of 14 bases. Here the CDR3 reads CASSPRADSTDTQYF. CDR3 sequence (DNA): TGCGCCAGCAGCCCGAGGGCGGACTCCACAGATACGCAGTATTTT.

This clone has just a few counts. This sequence joins TRBV4-1 and TRBJ1-6; 7 bases are shared with TRBD1. Germline lookup yields CDR1 MGHRA and CDR2 YSYEKL. CDR3 length: 14 residues. The ends lost 4 bases at V and 7 bases at J; junction bases unmatched: 4. The CDR3 DNA follows: TGCGCCAGCAGCCTGGGACAGAAAAATTCACCCCTCCACTTT. Its protein is CASSLGQKNSPLHF.

This clone was detected only a few times. The V gene is TRBV6-5, the J gene TRBJ2-2, with D tentatively TRBD1 (5 bases). Germline CDR1 is MNHEY and CDR2 is SVGAGI. V was shortened by 2 bases and J by 2 bases, with 6 bases between the two germline ends. The CDR3 covers 14 residues. The CDR3 protein is CASSYDSNTGELFF. The CDR3 region has the DNA TGTGCCAGCAGTTACGACAGCAACACCGGGGAGCTGTTTTTT.

This clone occurred a few times. This rearrangement joins TRBV7-8 to TRBJ1-6; D perhaps matches TRBD1 (5 bases). The V end lost 5 bases, the J end lost 9 bases, and 17 bases lay between the germline ends. The CDR3 is made up of 15 amino acids. Germline CDR1 SGHVS, CDR2 FQNEAQ. Here the CDR3 DNA reads TGTGCCAGCAGCACGGGGACTGCTAAGGCTTCACCCCTCCACTTT. Translation: CASSTGTAKASPLHF.

This clone was found a few times. The chain has TRBV28 and TRBJ2-3; 7 bases fit TRBD1. Germline CDR1 is MDHEN and CDR2 is SYDVKM. The junction had 9 bases not matched to a gene; V was cut back by 4 bases and J by 8 bases. This CDR3 has 14 amino acids. The CDR3 loop is CASSSGQLGATQYF. CDR3 bases: TGTGCCAGCAGTTCGGGACAGTTGGGGGCTACGCAGTATTTT.

This clone was picked up many times. This chain links TRBV7-2 with TRBJ2-7; 7 nucleotides line up with TRBD2. Trimming took 5 bases from V and 6 from J; bases not matched to a gene: 10. CDR3 length equals 14 residues. CDR1 is SGHTA and CDR2 is FQGNSA in the germline V gene. This CDR3 reads CASSVRWEGFEQYF. In DNA form, the CDR3 reads TGTGCCAGCAGCGTCAGGTGGGAGGGGTTCGAGCAGTACTTC.

The rearrangement joins TRBV7-9 to TRBJ1-2, with D possibly matching TRBD1 (5 bases). Germline CDR1 reads SEHNR; CDR2 reads FQNEAQ (reference sequence). Trimming stripped 2 bases from V and 4 bases from J, with 11 bases between. This CDR3 comprises 14 residues. The CDR3 DNA reads as TGTGCCAGCAGCTTACGGCAGGGACTCTATGGCTACACCTTC. Amino acid sequence: CASSLRQGLYGYTF.

This clone was counted between two and nine times. CDR3 nucleotide sequence: TGTGCCAGGTGGTTCGGTGGCCCGTCGACAGGGGGTGAGAACACTGAAGCTTTCTTT. Translating it yields CARWFGGPSTGGENTEAFF. The rearrangement joins TRBV27 to TRBJ1-1; 9 bases fit TRBD1. V shed 9 bases and J 1 base; nucleotides not matched to a gene: 21. The length of the CDR3 is 19 residues. Germline CDR1 and CDR2: MNHEY and SMNVEV (reference sequence).

This clone was counted only a few times. The chain joins TRBV6-5 to TRBJ1-1; unclear D gene. With 7 bases removed from V and 0 bases from J, the gap between germline ends came to 6 bases. The CDR3 length is 12 residues. Germline CDR1 is MNHEY and CDR2 is SVGAGI. The CDR3 DNA reads TGTGCCAGCATGAGAATGAACACTGAAGCTTTCTTT. Translating gives CASMRMNTEAFF.

In regard to this clone: This sample includes further DNA sequences coding for the same CDR3. This chain joins TRBV11-1 and TRBJ2-1, with D tentatively TRBD1 (6 bases). V was pared by 1 base and J by 4 bases, with 11 bases between. CDR1 and CDR2 (germline): SGHAT, FQDESV (reference sequence). The length of the CDR3 is 15 residues. The CDR3, as DNA: TGTGCCAGCAGCTTAGGGCAGGGGATTTACAATGAGCAGTTCTTC. This encodes CASSLGQGIYNEQFF.

In its sample, this clone was seen many times. The chain is built from TRBV7-2 and TRBJ2-1, with D perhaps TRBD1 (6 bases). Trimming cost V 5 bases and J 4 bases, with 9 bases left between them. Per the germline V gene, CDR1 is SGHTA and CDR2 is FQGNSA. The CDR3 sequence is 13 residues long. The CDR3 nucleotides are TGTGCCAGCAGCCAACAGGGTTACAATGAGCAGTTCTTC. Its protein product is CASSQQGYNEQFF.

This rearrangement joins TRBV10-3 to TRBJ2-7; possibly TRBD2 for D (5 bases). The CDR3 has 13 residues. V lost 4 bases to trimming and J lost 5 bases, with 12 bases between them. Germline V gene sequence: CDR1 ENHRY, CDR2 SYGVKD. CDR3 sequence reads: CAISGTLRDEQYF. The CDR3, as DNA: TGTGCCATCAGTGGCACGTTGAGGGACGAGCAGTACTTC.

This clone was observed at least ten times. J is TRBJ1-5 and V is TRBV5-4; TRBD1 aligns across 7 bases. After removal of 5 bases from V and 5 bases from J, the junction contained 4 bases not matched to a gene. Germline V lookup: CDR1 SGHNT, CDR2 YYREEE (reference sequence). The CDR3 runs 13 residues. CDR3 sequence (DNA): TGTGCCAGCAGTAGAGGGACAGATCAGCCCCAGCATTTT. Translating it yields CASSRGTDQPQHF.